These 25 T cell receptor beta chains were all obtained from the same sample, sequenced in a study of chemoradiotherapy in HPV16-positive cancers (dated by TCRdb to the early 2020s). The library was built by means of the immunoSEQ multiplex PCR assay. In TCRdb, the immuneACCESS table is reduced to in-frame sequences with V and J assigned. These tables do not hold every clone; where another copy was compared, an unresolved V gene accounts for under half, and the others remain unexplained. Here the sample has 29,000 or so clones; 91% occur a single time. Roughly 21% of the sample rests with the top ten. Source: blood, taken from a patient who underwent chemoradiotherapy. All receptors come from a human donor with HPV-associated anogenital cancer.

This rearrangement joins TRBV5-1 to TRBJ2-1, with D possibly TRBD2 on 5 matching bases. Trimming removed 0 bases at V and 1 base at J, with 11 bases between. Germline CDR1 is SGHRS and CDR2 is YFSETQ. The CDR3 runs 16 residues. The CDR3 coding sequence is TGCGCCAGCAGCTTGGAATCAGGACTTTCCTACAATGAGCAGTTCTTC. This translates into CASSLESGLSYNEQFF.

DNA of the CDR3: TGTGCCAGGGGGAGGGGAGCGGGAGAAACCGGGGAGCTGTTTTTT. Translating gives CARGRGAGETGELFF. V is TRBV19 and J is TRBJ2-2; the match to TRBD2 covers 8 bases. Losses at the gene ends were 9 bases for V and 5 bases for J; bases not matched to a gene: 11. The CDR3 totals 15 residues. From germline, CDR1 is LNHDA and CDR2 SQIVND (reference sequence).

The gene calls are TRBV5-1 and TRBJ2-1, with TRBD2 identical over 11 bases. Germline loops: CDR1 SGHRS, CDR2 YFSETQ. This CDR3 spans 14 amino acids. The junction had 2 bases not matched to a gene; V was cut back by 1 base and J by 8 bases. The CDR3 here is CASSLTSGSYEQFF. As DNA, the CDR3 is TGCGCCAGCAGCTTGACTAGCGGGAGTTATGAGCAGTTCTTC.

The chain carries TRBV5-6 and TRBJ2-1; D ambiguous. This CDR3 is built from 14 residues. Trimming removed 1 base at V and 5 bases at J, with 10 bases between. Germline CDR1 SGHDT, CDR2 YYEEEE. The CDR3 here is CASSLNGRNNEQFF. The CDR3, as DNA: TGTGCCAGCAGCTTGAACGGAAGGAACAATGAGCAGTTCTTC. Together with reference TRBV5-6 and TRBJ2-1, the CDR3 gives the full variable domain: DAGVTQSPTHLIKTRGQQVTLRCSPKSGHDTVSWYQQALGQGPQFIFQYYEEEERQRGNFPDRFSGHQFPNYSSELNVNALLLGDSALYLCASSLNGRNNEQFFGPGTRLTVL.

This chain joins TRBV4-3 and TRBJ1-4; no clear D gene. CDR1 and CDR2 (germline): LGHNA, YSLEER. This CDR3 region has 15 residues. The V gene lost 1 base and the J gene lost 0 bases, with 6 bases spanning the gap. The CDR3 bases are TGCGCCAGCAGCCAAGTCGGGGCAACTAATGAAAAACTGTTTTTT. It encodes CASSQVGATNEKLFF.

The chain recombines TRBV19 with TRBJ1-1, with TRBD1 matching 8 bases. From germline, CDR1 is LNHDA and CDR2 SQIVND (reference sequence). V was pared by 3 bases and J by 9 bases, with 6 bases of the junction left unmatched. The CDR3 is made up of 13 amino acids. The CDR3 nucleotides are TGTGCCAGTAGTATGAATCAGGGGGCGCAAGCTTTCTTT. Protein: CASSMNQGAQAFF.

V is TRBV27 and J is TRBJ2-7; 8 positions agree with TRBD1. The ends lost 1 base at V and 7 bases at J; junction bases unmatched: 18. CDR1 MNHEY and CDR2 SMNVEV come from the germline V gene (reference sequence). The CDR3 runs to 18 residues. CDR3 in DNA: TGTGCCAGCAGTTTATTCGGGCGAGATGGGACAGGCCTTACTGAGCAGTACTTC. Translating gives CASSLFGRDGTGLTEQYF.

This clone was found once. The chain joins TRBV7-2 to TRBJ1-3, with TRBD1 identical over 7 bases. CDR1 and CDR2 (germline): SGHTA, FQGNSA. With V trimmed by 8 bases and J by 0 bases, 13 bases remained unmatched. This CDR3 spans 17 amino acids. The CDR3 DNA reads TGTGCCAGCGGTCGCTACGGACAGGCCTTCTCTGGAAACACCATATATTTT. Translated: CASGRYGQAFSGNTIYF.

This clone was counted a single time. CDR3 loop: CASSLSSGTAYEQYF. In DNA, the CDR3 is TGTGCCAGCAGTTTAAGTAGCGGGACAGCCTACGAGCAGTACTTC. The chain carries TRBV27 and TRBJ2-7; D is perhaps TRBD2 (8 bases). Germline-derived CDR1 and CDR2 are MNHEY and SMNVEV (reference sequence). V was pared by 2 bases and J by 2 bases, with 13 bases between. The CDR3 length is 15 residues.

The rearrangement uses TRBV19 and TRBJ2-3, with 12 bases identical to TRBD2. This CDR3 is 19 amino acids long. Trimming took 3 bases from V and 3 from J; bases not matched to a gene: 13. CDR1 and CDR2 from the germline V gene are LNHDA and SQIVND (reference sequence). The CDR3 DNA follows: TGTGCCAGTAGTATTGCCTCAGTACTAGCGGGGGGTACGACAGATACGCAGTATTTT. This gives the protein CASSIASVLAGGTTDTQYF.

This clone was seen a few times. V and J are TRBV2 and TRBJ1-1; weak D call: TRBD1 (5 bases). V lost 4 bases and J 1 base, leaving 10 bases between the germline ends. This CDR3 spans 14 amino acids. CDR1 SNHLY and CDR2 FYNNEI come from the germline V gene. CDR3 sequence reads: CASSGYGGNTEAFF. In DNA form, the CDR3 reads TGTGCCAGCAGTGGATACGGGGGGAACACTGAAGCTTTCTTT.

The V gene is TRBV18, the J gene TRBJ1-3; D uncertain. This CDR3 contains 16 residues. Trimming removed 3 bases from V and 0 bases from J, with 12 bases in between. CDR1 KGHSH and CDR2 LQKENI come from the germline V gene. The CDR3 region is CASSPRQTRSGNTIYF. The CDR3 bases are TGTGCCAGCTCACCTAGACAAACCCGCTCTGGAAACACCATATATTTT.

This clone was detected once. V and J are TRBV6-5 and TRBJ2-1, with 7 bases that match TRBD2. The CDR3 loop spans 13 amino acids. V trimming: 2 bases; J trimming: 10 bases; junction bases outside the gene matches: 5. The germline CDR1 and CDR2 sequences are MNHEY and SVGAGI. CDR3 coding DNA: TGTGCCAGCAGTTACGGGGCTAGCGGCGAGCAGTTCTTC. Protein: CASSYGASGEQFF.

The chain combines TRBV11-1 with TRBJ1-3; 7 bases are a match to TRBD1. Per germline, CDR1 SGHAT and CDR2 FQDESV (reference sequence). With V trimmed by 6 bases and J by 0 bases, 5 bases remained unmatched. The CDR3 runs 15 residues. CDR3 in amino acids: CASRADRNSGNTIYF. In DNA, the CDR3 is TGTGCCAGCAGGGCGGACAGGAACTCTGGAAACACCATATATTTT.

The chain combines TRBV19 with TRBJ2-5; 9 bases agree with TRBD1. Per germline, CDR1 LNHDA and CDR2 SQIVND (reference sequence). The CDR3 runs to 15 residues. The J segment lost 5 bases and the V segment lost 5 bases, leaving 9 bases of the junction unmatched. CDR3 sequence reads: CASSGAGTGRETQYF. The CDR3 nucleotides read TGTGCCAGTAGTGGGGCCGGGACAGGGCGGGAGACCCAGTACTTC.

This chain uses TRBV29-1 with TRBJ2-7; a weak D match, TRBD2 (7 bases). Germline values: CDR1 SQVTM, CDR2 ANQGSEA. The V end lost 5 bases, the J end lost 0 bases, and 17 bases lay between the germline ends. The CDR3 sequence is 15 residues long. As DNA, the CDR3 is TGCAGCGTTAGCGGGACACTCTCTAGCTCCTACGAGCAGTACTTC. Translating it yields CSVSGTLSSSYEQYF.

The J gene is TRBJ2-7, the V gene TRBV27, with D perhaps TRBD1 or TRBD2 (5 bases each). This CDR3 is 13 amino acids long. Per the germline V gene, CDR1 is MNHEY and CDR2 is SMNVEV (reference sequence). The germline V and J ends were trimmed by 2 bases and 5 bases, with 10 bases remaining between them. The CDR3 loop reads CASSLGGANEQYF. CDR3 nucleotide sequence: TGTGCCAGCAGTTTAGGGGGTGCAAACGAGCAGTACTTC.

This clone was observed a single time. This sequence joins TRBV10-3 and TRBJ1-4; TRBD1 aligns across 8 bases. V trimming: 3 bases; J trimming: 7 bases; junction bases outside the gene matches: 4. CDR1 and CDR2 (germline): ENHRY, SYGVKD. The CDR3 length is 14 residues. As DNA, the CDR3 is TGTGCCATCAGTGACGACAGGGGCGGTGAAAAACTGTTTTTT. This translates into CAISDDRGGEKLFF.

The rearrangement links TRBV29-1 to TRBJ1-4; D possibly corresponds to TRBD1 (6 bases). CDR1 and CDR2 from the germline V gene are SQVTM and ANQGSEA. The CDR3 length is 16 residues. V lost 0 bases and J 1 base, leaving 12 bases between the germline ends. The CDR3 bases are TGCAGCGTTGAAGATATGGACAGCCAAACTAATGAAAAACTGTTTTTT. Amino acid sequence: CSVEDMDSQTNEKLFF.

This clone appeared a single time. The chain combines TRBV5-8 with TRBJ1-2, with D perhaps matching TRBD1 (6 bases). Germline V lookup: CDR1 SGHTS, CDR2 YDEGEE. The length of the CDR3 is 13 residues. Trimming removed 7 bases at V and 4 bases at J, with 14 bases between. The CDR3: CASYSSDSYGYTF. The CDR3 DNA sequence: TGTGCCAGCTATTCTTCGGACAGCTATGGCTACACCTTC.

This clone was recorded once. The V call is TRBV2, the J call TRBJ1-2; D gene unclear. V lost 8 bases to trimming and J lost 0 bases, with 16 bases between them. Germline V gene data show CDR1 as SNHLY and CDR2 as FYNNEI. This CDR3 is built from 15 residues. CDR3 residues: CASQARGLSNYGYTF. In DNA form, the CDR3 reads TGTGCCAGCCAAGCCCGTGGGCTCTCTAACTATGGCTACACCTTC.

This chain links TRBV10-2 with TRBJ1-3, with D possibly TRBD1 on 6 matching bases. Germline-derived CDR1 and CDR2 are WSHSY and SAAADI. The CDR3 covers 15 residues. Trimming removed 2 bases from V and 0 bases from J, with 8 bases in between. CDR3 in amino acids: CASSEGGLSGNTIYF. The DNA for the CDR3 is TGCGCCAGCAGTGAGGGGGGGCTCTCTGGAAACACCATATATTTT.

The V call is TRBV7-8, the J call TRBJ2-1, with TRBD2 matching 10 bases. CDR3 length: 16 amino acids. CDR1 is SGHVS and CDR2 is FQNEAQ in the germline V gene. V trimming: 5 bases; J trimming: 4 bases; junction bases outside the gene matches: 8. The CDR3 loop reads CASSGGGTSAYNEQFF. CDR3 bases: TGTGCCAGCAGCGGGGGGGGGACTAGCGCGTACAATGAGCAGTTCTTC.

The V call is TRBV6-1, the J call TRBJ2-2; D is uncertain. The V gene's germline CDR1 is MNHNS and CDR2 SASEGT. The CDR3 runs 15 residues. V lost 2 bases to trimming and J lost 0 bases, with 7 bases between them. CDR3 in amino acids: CASSEPYANTGELFF. DNA for the CDR3: TGTGCCAGCAGTGAACCCTATGCGAACACCGGGGAGCTGTTTTTT.

The V call is TRBV7-9, the J call TRBJ1-2; D is unclear. Germline V gives CDR1 SEHNR, CDR2 FQNEAQ (reference sequence). The V end was cut by 1 base, the J end by 0 bases, with 12 bases between. This CDR3 has 16 residues. CDR3 protein: CASSLGALPSNYGYTF. CDR3 sequence (DNA): TGTGCCAGCAGCTTAGGGGCCCTACCCTCTAACTATGGCTACACCTTC.